These T cell receptor beta chains were read from a single sample in a study of early T cells in non-severe SARS-CoV-2 infection. TCRdb itself ran the 5' RACE reads through MiXCR, one entry per CDR3 protein. The table lists tens of thousands of distinct CDR3 sequences, around 12% of them singletons. The input for sequencing was whole blood, taken at baseline. These receptors all stem from an adult who was a healthcare worker with PCR-confirmed SARS-CoV-2 infection or an uninfected control (not recorded which). CDR3s include the opening cysteine and the closing phenylalanine or tryptophan. The D gene is left open where the match is weak. Rows give clone size only sometimes, using once, few, many, or a class for an expanded clone.

v_call	clone_size	d_call	j_call	cdr3_aa	cdr3_nt
TRBV4-3	few	-	TRBJ2-5	CASSLDSTQETQYF	TGCGCCAGCAGCCTAGACTCGACCCAGGAGACCCAGTACTTC
TRBV7-6	few	-	TRBJ1-1	CASSLKSDTEAFF	TGTGCCAGCAGCTTAAAGTCGGACACTGAAGCTTTCTTT
TRBV29-1	-	TRBD2	TRBJ2-1	CSMGGSREQFF	TGCAGTATGGGGGGGAGTCGTGAGCAGTTCTTC
TRBV4-3	-	TRBD2	TRBJ2-1	CASSQDRRGVDEQFF	TGCGCCAGCAGCCAAGATAGGCGGGGGGTGGATGAGCAGTTCTTC
TRBV10-1	-	-	TRBJ1-1	CASSDRPMNTEAFF	TGCGCCAGCAGTGACAGACCGATGAACACTGAAGCTTTCTTT
TRBV7-9	-	-	TRBJ1-2	CASSPATGLGYTF	TGTGCCAGCAGTCCCGCCACGGGGCTAGGCTACACCTTC
TRBV28	few	-	TRBJ2-4	CASSFTGFVKNIQYF	TGTGCCAGCAGTTTCACGGGGTTTGTCAAAAACATTCAGTACTTC
TRBV7-6	-	TRBD1	TRBJ2-7	CASSTPGQDHEQYF	TGTGCCAGCAGCACGCCGGGACAGGACCACGAGCAGTACTTC
TRBV12-3/TRBV12-4	few	-	TRBJ2-7	CASRYDRLQYF	TGTGCCAGCAGATATGACAGGTTGCAGTACTTC
TRBV29-1	-	-	TRBJ1-1	CSVGPGQGNTEAFF	TGCAGCGTTGGCCCTGGGCAGGGTAACACTGAAGCTTTCTTT
TRBV3-1	few	-	TRBJ2-3	CASSHERRTDTQYF	TGTGCCAGCAGCCACGAACGGCGCACAGATACGCAGTATTTT
TRBV9	many	-	TRBJ1-6	CASSLQPGDLSYNSPLHF	TGTGCCAGCAGCCTACAACCAGGGGATCTCTCCTATAATTCACCCCTCCACTTT
TRBV7-9	many	TRBD1	TRBJ1-5	CASSLSTGSNQPQHF	TGTGCCAGCAGCTTATCGACAGGGAGCAATCAGCCCCAGCATTTT
TRBV6-1	-	-	TRBJ2-1	CASSEASAYNEQFF	TGTGCCAGCAGTGAAGCGTCCGCGTACAATGAGCAGTTCTTC
TRBV9	few	TRBD1	TRBJ2-7	CASSVGTGSSYEQYF	TGTGCCAGCAGCGTCGGGACAGGAAGCTCCTACGAGCAGTACTTC
TRBV12-3/TRBV12-4	many	-	TRBJ2-7	CASSLGESPYEQYF	TGTGCCAGCAGTTTAGGAGAGAGCCCCTACGAGCAGTACTTC
TRBV10-3	-	TRBD2	TRBJ2-3	CATGRGGGTDTQYF	TGTGCCACGGGCCGCGGGGGAGGCACAGATACGCAGTATTTT
TRBV29-1	many	-	TRBJ2-5	CSARWTPTPSETQYF	TGCAGCGCCCGATGGACTCCCACGCCATCGGAGACCCAGTACTTC
TRBV20-1	-	-	TRBJ2-5	CSARDRGRSPQETQYF	TGCAGTGCTAGAGATCGGGGAAGAAGTCCCCAAGAGACCCAGTACTTC
TRBV5-4	many	-	TRBJ2-6	CASSLIPHRAGANVLTF	TGTGCCAGCAGCCTCATCCCCCACAGGGCTGGGGCCAACGTCCTGACTTTC
TRBV28	many	TRBD2	TRBJ2-3	CASSLRGGRTDTQYF	TGTGCCAGCAGTTTGCGGGGGGGGCGCACAGATACGCAGTATTTT
TRBV20-1	-	-	TRBJ2-3	CSARAPRGGTDTQYF	TGCAGTGCTAGAGCGCCGCGGGGAGGCACAGATACGCAGTATTTT
TRBV18	few	TRBD1	TRBJ2-1	CASSPRTGTANEQFF	TGTGCCAGCTCACCTCGTACCGGGACAGCCAATGAGCAGTTCTTC
TRBV5-1	many	TRBD1	TRBJ2-3	CASCPSTGIDTQYF	TGCGCCAGCTGTCCATCGACAGGGATTGATACGCAGTATTTT
TRBV19	few	-	TRBJ2-2	CASSKRRNTGELFF	TGTGCCAGTAGTAAGAGGAGGAACACCGGGGAGCTGTTTTTT
TRBV7-8	many	-	TRBJ2-7	CASSRSTADYEQYF	TGTGCCAGCAGCCGGTCGACTGCTGACTACGAGCAGTACTTC
TRBV5-6	many	-	TRBJ2-4	CASSLPGGGASKNIQYF	TGTGCCAGCAGCCTACCGGGAGGGGGCGCCTCCAAAAACATTCAGTACTTC
TRBV10-2	few	-	TRBJ1-1	CASSDVKVKGFNTEAFF	TGCGCCAGCAGTGACGTTAAAGTGAAAGGATTCAACACTGAAGCTTTCTTT
TRBV7-9	-	-	TRBJ2-7	CASSRAPVSLTVPHGTGDEQYF	TGTGCCAGCAGCCGAGCCCCTGTGAGTCTTACTGTTCCCCACGGCACGGGCGACGAGCAGTACTTC
TRBV20-1	-	-	TRBJ1-2	CSARDRAGRSYGYTF	TGCAGTGCTAGAGATAGGGCAGGGCGTAGCTATGGCTACACCTTC
TRBV11-2	-	-	TRBJ2-7	CASSRDPDAYEQYF	TGTGCCAGCAGCCGAGATCCGGACGCATACGAGCAGTACTTC
TRBV5-1	many	-	TRBJ1-1	CASSLGSGNTEAFF	TGCGCCAGCAGCTTGGGCTCGGGGAACACTGAAGCTTTCTTT
TRBV28	-	TRBD1	TRBJ1-5	CASVLDRGRLPQHF	TGTGCCAGCGTTCTTGACAGGGGGCGGCTGCCCCAGCATTTT
TRBV5-8	-	TRBD1	TRBJ2-7	CASSFGQVGSYEQYF	TGTGCCAGCAGCTTTGGACAGGTGGGGTCCTACGAGCAGTACTTC
TRBV7-2	many	-	TRBJ2-2	CASSPIATGELFF	TGTGCCAGCAGCCCTATAGCTACCGGGGAGCTGTTTTTT
TRBV10-1	many	TRBD2	TRBJ2-5	CASSGMASGETQYF	TGCGCCAGCAGTGGAATGGCTAGCGGGGAGACCCAGTACTTC
TRBV7-3	-	-	TRBJ1-2	CASSLARTTRYTF	TGTGCCAGCAGCTTAGCACGGACGACGCGCTACACCTTC
TRBV2	few	TRBD1	TRBJ1-1	CASTSSQGVSTEAFF	TGTGCCAGCACCTCATCCCAGGGGGTGAGCACTGAAGCTTTCTTT
TRBV7-2	few	-	TRBJ1-2	CASSLARTSSYGYTF	TGTGCCAGCAGCTTAGCCCGGACCAGCAGCTATGGCTACACCTTC
TRBV5-1	-	TRBD2	TRBJ2-1	CASSLTSGALNEQFF	TGCGCCAGCAGCCTGACTAGCGGGGCCCTTAATGAGCAGTTCTTC
TRBV12-3/TRBV12-4	medium-sized	-	TRBJ1-1	CASSLWAGTEAFF	TGTGCCAGCAGTTTATGGGCGGGCACTGAAGCTTTCTTT
TRBV7-2	few	TRBD2	TRBJ2-5	CASSFTSGGQETQYF	TGTGCCAGCAGCTTTACTAGCGGGGGCCAAGAGACCCAGTACTTC
TRBV20-1	-	-	TRBJ2-4	CSARDLLLGYDIQYF	TGCAGTGCTAGAGATCTTTTACTGGGGTACGACATTCAGTACTTC
TRBV6-6	-	TRBD1	TRBJ1-2	CASSYGGQGGNYGYTF	TGTGCCAGCAGTTACGGTGGACAGGGGGGCAACTATGGCTACACCTTC
TRBV5-1	few	TRBD2	TRBJ2-7	CASSLSGTAPYEQYF	TGCGCCAGCAGCTTGAGCGGGACGGCACCCTACGAGCAGTACTTC
TRBV28	-	TRBD1	TRBJ1-6	CASRFLPGQGSYNSPLHF	TGTGCCAGCAGGTTTCTACCGGGACAGGGATCCTATAATTCACCCCTCCACTTT
TRBV18	-	-	TRBJ1-3	CASSPLAGSSGNTIYF	TGTGCCAGCTCACCATTAGCGGGGAGCTCTGGAAACACCATATATTTT
TRBV6-2/TRBV6-3	-	TRBD1	TRBJ2-7	CASRNGQGYEQYF	TGTGCCAGCAGAAACGGACAGGGCTACGAGCAGTACTTC
TRBV6-5	few	-	TRBJ1-5	CASSYAPGVGDQPQHF	TGTGCCAGCAGTTACGCTCCAGGGGTGGGGGATCAGCCCCAGCATTTT
TRBV28	many	-	TRBJ1-2	CASSSGLVWGYTF	TGTGCCAGCAGTTCGGGTCTCGTCTGGGGATACACCTTC
TRBV7-9	-	-	TRBJ2-3	CASSPRWERADTQYF	TGTGCCAGCAGCCCACGGTGGGAAAGGGCAGATACGCAGTATTTT
TRBV7-9	-	TRBD1	TRBJ1-4	CASIQGAANEKLFF	TGTGCCAGCATCCAGGGGGCGGCTAATGAAAAACTGTTTTTT
TRBV12-3/TRBV12-4	many	-	TRBJ1-2	CASSLRDNPIF	TGTGCCAGCAGTTTACGTGACAATCCAATTTTC
TRBV28	few	-	TRBJ1-5	CASSSTLQPQHF	TGTGCCAGCAGTTCCACCTTGCAGCCCCAGCATTTT
TRBV28	few	TRBD1	TRBJ1-5	CASSLSGGGNQPQHF	TGTGCCAGCAGTTTGTCAGGGGGAGGCAATCAGCCCCAGCATTTT
TRBV6-1	-	-	TRBJ2-1	CASKYRDIEQFF	TGTGCCAGCAAGTACAGGGATATTGAGCAGTTCTTC
TRBV2	many	-	TRBJ2-1	CASSVQQLSSYNEQFF	TGTGCCAGCAGTGTTCAGCAGCTCAGCTCCTACAATGAGCAGTTCTTC
TRBV28	few	-	TRBJ2-3	CASSFEQHLEYF	TGTGCCAGCAGTTTCGAGCAGCACTTGGAGTATTTT
TRBV4-1	-	-	TRBJ1-2	CASSQERAGFGYTF	TGCGCCAGCAGCCAAGAGCGGGCAGGATTCGGCTACACCTTC
TRBV6-5	-	-	TRBJ1-6	CASSYSINSPLHF	TGTGCCAGCAGTTACTCGATTAATTCACCCCTCCACTTT